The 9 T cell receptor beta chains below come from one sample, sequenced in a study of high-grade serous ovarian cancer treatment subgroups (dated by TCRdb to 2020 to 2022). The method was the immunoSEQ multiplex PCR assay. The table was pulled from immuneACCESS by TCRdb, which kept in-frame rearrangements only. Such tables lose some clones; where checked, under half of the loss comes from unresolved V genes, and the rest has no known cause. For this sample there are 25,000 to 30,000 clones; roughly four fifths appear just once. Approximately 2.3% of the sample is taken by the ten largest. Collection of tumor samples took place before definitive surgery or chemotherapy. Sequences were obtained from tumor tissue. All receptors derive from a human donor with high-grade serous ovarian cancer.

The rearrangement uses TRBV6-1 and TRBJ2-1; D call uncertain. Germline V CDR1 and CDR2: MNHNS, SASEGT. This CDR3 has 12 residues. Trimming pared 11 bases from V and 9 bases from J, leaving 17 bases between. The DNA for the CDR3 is TGTGCCTCTCAAAACCTCCGGAGTGAGCAGTTCTTC. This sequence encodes CASQNLRSEQFF.

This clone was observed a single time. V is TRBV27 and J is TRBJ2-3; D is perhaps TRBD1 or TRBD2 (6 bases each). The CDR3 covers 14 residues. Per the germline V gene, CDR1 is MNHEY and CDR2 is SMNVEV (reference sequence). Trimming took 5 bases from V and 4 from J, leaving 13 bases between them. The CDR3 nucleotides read TGTGCCAGCAGTAACTACCGGGGGCCAGATACGCAGTATTTT. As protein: CASSNYRGPDTQYF.

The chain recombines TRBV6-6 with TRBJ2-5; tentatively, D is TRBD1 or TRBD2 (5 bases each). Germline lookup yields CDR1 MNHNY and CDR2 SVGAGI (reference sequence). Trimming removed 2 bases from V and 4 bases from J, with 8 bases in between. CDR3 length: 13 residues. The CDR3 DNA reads TGTGCCAGCAGTTACCGGGGCCCAGAGACCCAGTACTTC. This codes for CASSYRGPETQYF.

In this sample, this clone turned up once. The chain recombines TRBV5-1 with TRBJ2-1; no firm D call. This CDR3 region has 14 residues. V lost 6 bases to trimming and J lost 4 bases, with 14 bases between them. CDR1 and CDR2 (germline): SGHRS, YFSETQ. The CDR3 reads CASTESLVYNEQFF. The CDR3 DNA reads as TGCGCCAGCACGGAGTCCCTAGTGTACAATGAGCAGTTCTTC.

Here the CDR3 DNA reads TGTGCCAGCAACCTACGACAGTCTGGGGCCAACGTCCTGACTTTC. Protein: CASNLRQSGANVLTF. The chain uses TRBV28 and TRBJ2-6, with D maybe TRBD1 (5 bases). Trimming pared 7 bases from V and 1 base from J, leaving 11 bases between. The CDR3 has 15 residues. Per germline, CDR1 MDHEN and CDR2 SYDVKM.

CDR3 sequence: CASSLTPPRQEQFF. In DNA, the CDR3 is TGTGCCAGCAGCTTAACCCCTCCGCGGCAGGAGCAGTTCTTC. The chain employs TRBV7-2 and TRBJ2-1; D is unresolved. This CDR3 comprises 14 residues. The V end lost 2 bases, the J end lost 10 bases, and 15 bases lay between the germline ends. CDR1 SGHTA and CDR2 FQGNSA come from the germline V gene. Together with reference TRBV7-2 and TRBJ2-1, the CDR3 gives the full variable domain: GAGVSQSPSNKVTEKGKDVELRCDPISGHTALYWYRQSLGQGLEFLIYFQGNSAPDKSGLPSDRFSAERTGGSVSTLTIQRTQQEDSAVYLCASSLTPPRQEQFFGPGTRLTVL.

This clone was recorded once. CDR3 region: CASSKNWGTGELFF. CDR3 sequence (DNA): TGTGCCAGCTCAAAGAATTGGGGCACCGGGGAGCTGTTTTTT. V and J are TRBV18 and TRBJ2-2; the D is unclear. CDR3 size: 14 residues. Germline CDR1 is KGHSH and CDR2 is LQKENI. V shed 5 bases and J shed 4 bases, with 11 bases lying between them.

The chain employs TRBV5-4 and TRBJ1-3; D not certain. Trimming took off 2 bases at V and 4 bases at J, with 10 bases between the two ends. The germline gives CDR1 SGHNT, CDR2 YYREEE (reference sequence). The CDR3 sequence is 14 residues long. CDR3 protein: CASSFLGRGNTIYF. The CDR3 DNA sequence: TGTGCCAGCAGCTTTCTAGGGAGGGGAAACACCATATATTTT.

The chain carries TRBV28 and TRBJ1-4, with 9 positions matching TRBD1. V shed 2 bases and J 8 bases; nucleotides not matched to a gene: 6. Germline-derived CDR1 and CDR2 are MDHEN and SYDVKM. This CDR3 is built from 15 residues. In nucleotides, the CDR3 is TGTGCCAGCAGTTTAGGACAGGGGATATTCGAAAAACTGTTTTTT. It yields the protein CASSLGQGIFEKLFF.